This T cell receptor beta chain was recovered during a study of response to subunit inactivated influenza vaccine. Study conclusions and caveats: Seasonal influenza vaccination, on each occasion, was suggested by the authors to recruit few new T cells.

TCRdb re-analysed the RT-PCR reads in MiXCR, keeping a single row per CDR3 protein. The data show around 160,000 distinct CDR3 sequences, with approximately 10% seen just once and under 15% held by the top ten. This clonotype has only a few counts. The antigen is undetermined. Germline CDR1 reads DFQATT; CDR2 reads SNEGSKA (reference sequence). The CDR3 runs 16 residues. V was trimmed by 3 bases and J by 4 bases, leaving 20 bases between them. This material consisted of non-naive T cells sorted from PBMCs, taken roughly 48 days after vaccination. This chain links TRBV20-1 with TRBJ2-3, with D possibly matching TRBD1 (6 bases). The receptor was isolated from a middle-aged man who received an inactivated influenza vaccine. The CDR3 is CSARPHRAVHADTQYF. In DNA, the CDR3 is TGCAGTGCTAGGCCCCACAGGGCAGTTCACGCAGATACGCAGTATTTT.